This TCR beta chain was observed in a study of T-cell memory formation after mild COVID-19. About the research overall: Clusters of TCRs were largely donor specific. Findings and limits, study-wide: The pre-infection memory compartment contained some responding clones, suggesting cross-reactive memory joined. The study found balanced CD4/CD8 in clones contracting day 15 to 85 and a CD4+ lean in later expanders.

Constant-segment primers and 5'RACE yielded cDNA libraries for TCR alpha and TCR beta, each carrying sample barcodes and UMIs. One entry per CDR3 protein, called by TCRdb with MiXCR from the 5' RACE reads. The data show approximately 200,000 distinct CDR3 sequences, roughly 17% seen once. This clonotype occurred many times. Its antigen is undetermined. The CDR3 runs 14 residues. Germline V gene sequence: CDR1 LNHNV, CDR2 YYDKDF (reference sequence). V gave up 2 bases and J gave up 3 bases, with 10 bases separating them. Material: PBMCs or a T cell subset sorted from them (not recorded which). The receptor comes from an adult woman who had mild COVID-19 (a few samples of this study predate the infection). Cell type and time point are not known. The chain is built from TRBV15 and TRBJ2-5; D not certain. The CDR3 DNA reads TGTGCCACCAGCAGACAAAATGGGGAAGAGACCCAGTACTTC. Translating gives CATSRQNGEETQYF.